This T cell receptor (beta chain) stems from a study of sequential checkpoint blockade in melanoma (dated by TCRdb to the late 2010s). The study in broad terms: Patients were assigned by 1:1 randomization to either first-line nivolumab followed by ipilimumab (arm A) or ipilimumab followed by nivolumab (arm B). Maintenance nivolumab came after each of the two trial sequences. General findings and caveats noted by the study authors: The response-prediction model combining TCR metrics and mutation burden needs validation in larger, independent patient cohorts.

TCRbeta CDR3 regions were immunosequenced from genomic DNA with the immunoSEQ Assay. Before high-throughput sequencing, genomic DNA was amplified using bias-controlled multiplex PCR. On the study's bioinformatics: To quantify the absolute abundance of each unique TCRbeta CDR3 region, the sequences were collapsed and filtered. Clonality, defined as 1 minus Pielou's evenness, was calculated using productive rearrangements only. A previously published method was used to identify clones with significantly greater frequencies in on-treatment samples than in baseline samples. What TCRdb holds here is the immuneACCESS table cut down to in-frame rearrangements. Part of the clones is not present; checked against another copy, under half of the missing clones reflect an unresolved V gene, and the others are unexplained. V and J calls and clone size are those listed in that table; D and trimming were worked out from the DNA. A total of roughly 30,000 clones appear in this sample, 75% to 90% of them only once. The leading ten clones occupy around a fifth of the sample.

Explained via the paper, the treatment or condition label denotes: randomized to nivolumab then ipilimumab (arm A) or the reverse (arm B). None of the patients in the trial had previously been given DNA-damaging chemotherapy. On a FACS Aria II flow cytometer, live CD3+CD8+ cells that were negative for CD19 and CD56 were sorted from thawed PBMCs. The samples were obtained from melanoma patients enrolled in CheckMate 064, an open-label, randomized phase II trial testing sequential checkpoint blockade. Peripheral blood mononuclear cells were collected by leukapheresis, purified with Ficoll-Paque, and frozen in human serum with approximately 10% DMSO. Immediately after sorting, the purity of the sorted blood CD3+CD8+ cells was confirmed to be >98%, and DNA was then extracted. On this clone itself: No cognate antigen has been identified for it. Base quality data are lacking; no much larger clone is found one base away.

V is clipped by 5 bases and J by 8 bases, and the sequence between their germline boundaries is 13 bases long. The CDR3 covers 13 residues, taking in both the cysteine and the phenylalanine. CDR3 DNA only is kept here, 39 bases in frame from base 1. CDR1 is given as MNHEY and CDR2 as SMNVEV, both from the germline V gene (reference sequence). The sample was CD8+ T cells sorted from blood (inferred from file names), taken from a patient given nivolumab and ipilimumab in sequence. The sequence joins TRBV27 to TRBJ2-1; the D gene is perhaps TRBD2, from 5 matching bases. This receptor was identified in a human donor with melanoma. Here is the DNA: TGTGCCAGCAGTCCACAGAAGGGAGATGAGCAGTTCTTC. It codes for CASSPQKGDEQFF.